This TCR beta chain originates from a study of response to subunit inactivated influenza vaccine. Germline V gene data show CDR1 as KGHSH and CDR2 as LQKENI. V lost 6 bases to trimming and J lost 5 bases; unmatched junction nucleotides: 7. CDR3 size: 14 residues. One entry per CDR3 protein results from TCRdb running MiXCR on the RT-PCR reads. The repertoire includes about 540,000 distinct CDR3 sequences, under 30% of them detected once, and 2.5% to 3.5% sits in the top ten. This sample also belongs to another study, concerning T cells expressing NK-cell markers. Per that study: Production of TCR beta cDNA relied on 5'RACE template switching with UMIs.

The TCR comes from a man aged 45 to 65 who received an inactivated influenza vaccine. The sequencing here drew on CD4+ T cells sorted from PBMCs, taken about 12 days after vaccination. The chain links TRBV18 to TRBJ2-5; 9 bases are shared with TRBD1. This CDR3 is CASSWTGEMETQYF. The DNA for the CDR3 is TGTGCCAGCTCGTGGACAGGGGAGATGGAGACCCAGTACTTC.